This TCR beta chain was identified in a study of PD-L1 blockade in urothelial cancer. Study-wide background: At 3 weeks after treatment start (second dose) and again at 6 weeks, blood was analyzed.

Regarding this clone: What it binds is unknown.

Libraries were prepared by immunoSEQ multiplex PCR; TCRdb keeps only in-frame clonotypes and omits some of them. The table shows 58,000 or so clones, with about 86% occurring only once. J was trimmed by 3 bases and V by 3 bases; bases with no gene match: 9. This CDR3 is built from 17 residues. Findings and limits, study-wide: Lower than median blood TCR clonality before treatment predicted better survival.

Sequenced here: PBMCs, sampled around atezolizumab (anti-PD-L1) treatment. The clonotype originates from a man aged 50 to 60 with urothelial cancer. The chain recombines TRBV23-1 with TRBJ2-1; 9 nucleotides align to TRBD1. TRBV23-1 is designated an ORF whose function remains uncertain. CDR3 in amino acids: CASSHMVGDRVYNEQFF. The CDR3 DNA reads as TGCGCCAGCAGTCATATGGTAGGGGACAGGGTCTACAATGAGCAGTTCTTC.